Listed below are T cell receptor beta chains from one sample, sequenced in a study. TCRdb processed the 5' RACE reads anew with MiXCR; each CDR3 protein has one entry. The table includes under 65,000 distinct CDR3 sequences, 28% detected once. The sequenced material came from tumor-infiltrating memory CD4+ T cells sorted from the breast tumor. The receptors were gathered from a female donor with breast cancer. Both conserved end residues are part of each CDR3. The D gene is left open where the match is weak. For some rows the clone size is stated as once, few or many, or as a class when expanded; others skip it.

d_gene | j_gene | v_gene | abundance | CDR3nt | CDR3aa
TRBD1 | TRBJ2-5 | TRBV5-5 | few | TGTGCCAGCAGCCCGGGACAGTACCAAGAGACCCAGTACTTC | CASSPGQYQETQYF
NA | TRBJ1-5 | TRBV7-9 | many | TGTGCCAGCAGCTTAGGCCAAGATGGTCAGCCCCAGCATTTT | CASSLGQDGQPQHF
NA | TRBJ2-7 | TRBV5-1 | NA | TGCGCCAGCAGGCTTTCGGGACACTCAACGTACGAGCAGTACTTC | CASRLSGHSTYEQYF
NA | TRBJ1-1 | TRBV5-1 | NA | TGCGCCAGCAGCTTGGCGGCTGTCACTGAAGCTTTCTTT | CASSLAAVTEAFF
TRBD2 | TRBJ2-3 | TRBV9 | NA | TGTGCCAGCAGCGCCGGGCCAGCGGGAGCGACAGATACGCAGTATTTT | CASSAGPAGATDTQYF
NA | TRBJ1-2 | TRBV20-1 | few | TGCAGTGCTATTGCGGGGTCCCCTAACTATGGCTACACCTTC | CSAIAGSPNYGYTF
NA | TRBJ2-1 | TRBV5-6 | few | TGTGCCAGCAGCCGGTGGGGGAGCGGCAATGAGCAGTTCTTC | CASSRWGSGNEQFF
NA | TRBJ1-4 | TRBV5-1 | few | TGCGCCAGCAGCTTGGGACCTGGGAATGAAAAACTGTTTTTT | CASSLGPGNEKLFF
NA | TRBJ2-3 | TRBV6-4 | NA | TGTGCCAGCAGTGAACAGGGAAGAGCGCAGTATTTT | CASSEQGRAQYF
NA | TRBJ2-3 | TRBV7-9 | few | TGTGCCAGCAGATCCGACAGACCCACAGATACGCAGTATTTT | CASRSDRPTDTQYF
TRBD1 | TRBJ1-1 | TRBV6-5 | NA | TGTGCCAGCAGTGACCAGGGACAGACGAACACTGAAGCTTTCTTT | CASSDQGQTNTEAFF
TRBD1 | TRBJ1-6 | TRBV9 | few | TGTGCCAGCAGCTCACAGACAGGGGCGTTGAATTCACCCCTCCACTTT | CASSSQTGALNSPLHF
NA | TRBJ2-3 | TRBV20-1 | NA | TGCAGTGCCATTATCGGTCGCACAGATACGCAGTATTTT | CSAIIGRTDTQYF
TRBD2 | TRBJ2-3 | TRBV20-1 | NA | TGCAGTGCTAGAGATTACAAGCGGGGGCCGGGAGATACGCAGTATTTT | CSARDYKRGPGDTQYF
TRBD2 | TRBJ2-3 | TRBV20-1 | NA | TGCAGTGCTGTGACCACTAGCGCCTACACAGATACGCAGTATTTT | CSAVTTSAYTDTQYF
NA | TRBJ1-1 | TRBV24-1 | NA | TGTGCCGTCTCTCCGGGACACGGAGCTTTCTTT | CAVSPGHGAFF
TRBD2 | TRBJ2-3 | TRBV5-1 | NA | TGCGCCAGCAGCCTGGGACTAGCGGGAGGGCTGGATACGCAGTATTTT | CASSLGLAGGLDTQYF
TRBD1 | TRBJ2-7 | TRBV5-1 | few | TGCGCCAGCAGCGCTGAAAGGACAGGGGGCTACGAGCAGTACTTC | CASSAERTGGYEQYF
NA | TRBJ1-5 | TRBV20-1 | NA | TGCAGTGCTAGAGTCTCGGGGAGCAATCAGCCCCAGCATTTT | CSARVSGSNQPQHF
TRBD2 | TRBJ2-1 | TRBV4-3 | few | TGCGCCAGCAGTCGGACTAGCCCTTCCAATGAGCAGTTCTTC | CASSRTSPSNEQFF
NA | TRBJ1-1 | TRBV5-6 | NA | TGTGCCAGCAGCTCCAACAACATGGCCCACACTGAAGCTTTCTTT | CASSSNNMAHTEAFF
TRBD2 | TRBJ2-5 | TRBV2 | NA | TGTGCCAGCAGGACTAGCGCGGCGGAGACCCAGTACTTC | CASRTSAAETQYF
NA | TRBJ2-7 | TRBV7-2 | few | TGTGCCAGCAGCTTATTTCAGAGCTCCTACGAGCAGTACTTC | CASSLFQSSYEQYF
TRBD1 | TRBJ2-1 | TRBV7-2 | few | TGTGCCAGCAGCTCAAGAAGGACAGGAGAGTTCTTCTTC | CASSSRRTGEFFF
TRBD1 | TRBJ1-4 | TRBV6-5 | many | TGTGCCAGCAGTTACGGAGGGGACAGAAATGAAAAACTGTTTTTT | CASSYGGDRNEKLFF
NA | TRBJ1-1 | TRBV30 | few | TGTGCCTGGAGGCCAAGGTCTGAAGCTTTCTTT | CAWRPRSEAFF
NA | TRBJ1-4 | TRBV5-5 | NA | TGTGCCAGCAGTTTGCGGGGGCCCTCCTATAATGAAAAACTGTTTTTT | CASSLRGPSYNEKLFF
NA | TRBJ2-2 | TRBV14 | NA | TGTGCCAGCAGCCACTCGCGCACCGGGGAGCTGTTTTTT | CASSHSRTGELFF
TRBD2 | TRBJ2-1 | TRBV6-1 | many | TGTGCCAGCAGGCGACTAGCGGGGGGCAGCTCCTACAATGAGCAGTTCTTC | CASRRLAGGSSYNEQFF
TRBD2 | TRBJ2-7 | TRBV7-2 | few | TGTGCCAGCAGCTCCCTAGCGGGAGGCGAGCAGTACTTC | CASSSLAGGEQYF
NA | TRBJ1-5 | TRBV15 | many | TGTGCCACCAGCAGAGATCTACAGGGAAATCAGCCCCAGCATTTT | CATSRDLQGNQPQHF
NA | TRBJ2-3 | TRBV24-1 | NA | TGTGCCACCAGTGATTTGCCACGAGGTAGCCCCCCAGATACGCAGTATTTT | CATSDLPRGSPPDTQYF
TRBD1 | TRBJ2-1 | TRBV6-2/TRBV6-3 | many | TGTGCCAGCAGTTCAGGGACAGTCACCTACAATGAGCAGTTCTTC | CASSSGTVTYNEQFF
NA | TRBJ1-3 | TRBV6-5 | few | TGTGCCAGCACCAAAGGCGTCTCTGGAAACACCATATATTTT | CASTKGVSGNTIYF
TRBD1 | TRBJ2-1 | TRBV20-1 | NA | TGCAGTGCTAGAGTGAGGACAGGGTCCGATGAGCAGTTCTTC | CSARVRTGSDEQFF
TRBD2 | TRBJ2-4 | TRBV20-1 | NA | TGCAGTGCTCAGGCGGGGGTGGCCAAAAACATTCAGTACTTC | CSAQAGVAKNIQYF
NA | TRBJ2-1 | TRBV5-1 | NA | TGCGCCAGCAGCTTGGTAGGCTCTAATGAGCAGTCCTTC | CASSLVGSNEQSF
TRBD1 | TRBJ1-1 | TRBV2 | few | TGTGCCAGCAGGGGACAGAGGAACACTGAAGCTTTCTTT | CASRGQRNTEAFF
NA | TRBJ2-1 | TRBV19 | few | TGTGCCAGTAGTATAGAAGCGAGTAATGAGCAGTTCTTC | CASSIEASNEQFF
NA | TRBJ1-5 | TRBV7-9 | NA | TGTGCCAGCAGCTTAGGCTCTAGGGATCAGCCCCAGCATTTT | CASSLGSRDQPQHF
NA | TRBJ1-6 | TRBV10-3 | NA | TGTGCCATCAGTGAGTATCGGGGAACGGATTCACCCCTCCACTTT | CAISEYRGTDSPLHF
NA | TRBJ2-1 | TRBV6-6 | NA | TGTGCCAGCAGCCTACAGGCTGACAATGAGCAGTTCTTC | CASSLQADNEQFF
NA | TRBJ2-3 | TRBV7-2 | NA | TGTGCCGCGGGGGCAGGGGGCACGGATACGCAGTATTTT | CAAGAGGTDTQYF
TRBD1 | TRBJ2-7 | TRBV12-3/TRBV12-4 | NA | TGTGCCAGCAACAGACTTGGACAGGACGAGCAGTACTTC | CASNRLGQDEQYF
NA | TRBJ2-7 | TRBV7-2 | many | TGTGCCAGCAGCACTTACCTAAAATCCTACGAGCAGTACTTC | CASSTYLKSYEQYF
NA | TRBJ2-2 | TRBV27 | once | TGTGCCAGCAGTTTACGCGCGATGACCGGGAAGCTGTTTTTT | CASSLRAMTGKLFF
NA | TRBJ2-7 | TRBV7-2 | NA | TGTGCCAGCAGCCCCCAGACCTACGAGCAGTACTTC | CASSPQTYEQYF
NA | TRBJ2-5 | TRBV28 | few | TGTGCCAGCAGCTCCTCGCACAGGGTTCGGGAGACCCAGTACTTC | CASSSSHRVRETQYF
TRBD2 | TRBJ2-3 | TRBV7-2 | few | TGTGCCAGCAGCTTAAGGGGCGGGAGAATCGGTAGCACAGATACGCAGTATTTT | CASSLRGGRIGSTDTQYF
NA | TRBJ1-2 | TRBV7-2 | few | TGTGCCAGCAGCTTAGCCCGGCAGGCTGGCTACACCTTC | CASSLARQAGYTF